The 30 T cell receptor beta chains below come from one sample, sequenced in a study of Ad26.COV2.S vaccination and SARS-CoV-2 variants. Treatment of the sample: about 20 received Ad26.COV2.S at low or high dose, single or two shots; about 5 received placebo; per-sample allocation not given. Sampling was done on day 63 after the first vaccine or placebo injection. TCRdb's table, derived via immunoSEQ multiplex PCR, lists solely in-frame clones and lacks some. Here the sample spans hundreds of thousands of clones, around 87% being singletons. The sample was peripheral blood, taken in a trial of Ad26.COV2.S vaccine versus placebo. Source of these receptors: a person aged 18 to 65 who received the Ad26.COV2.S COVID-19 vaccine or a placebo.

J is TRBJ2-1 and V is TRBV10-3; 10 bases fit TRBD2. J was trimmed by 0 bases and V by 6 bases; bases with no gene match: 8. The CDR3 is made up of 17 amino acids. The germline V gene has CDR1 ENHRY and CDR2 SYGVKD. The chain's CDR3 is CAIRDSGGLNSYNEQFF. The CDR3 DNA sequence: TGTGCCATCAGAGATAGCGGGGGGTTAAACTCCTACAATGAGCAGTTCTTC.

This rearrangement joins TRBV6-6 to TRBJ2-2, with D possibly being TRBD1 (6 bases). The CDR3 is 15 residues long. The germline gives CDR1 MNHNY, CDR2 SVGAGI (reference sequence). Trimming took 7 bases from V and 4 from J, leaving 16 bases between them. CDR3 sequence: CASTNRVGSTGELFF. DNA of the CDR3: TGTGCCAGCACAAACAGGGTCGGTAGCACCGGGGAGCTGTTTTTT.

This sequence joins TRBV29-1 and TRBJ1-1; D not resolved. The CDR3 totals 14 residues. Germline CDR1 reads SQVTM; CDR2 reads ANQGSEA. The V end lost 4 bases, the J end lost 4 bases, and 16 bases lay between the germline ends. The CDR3 here is CSVGLGPRTTEAFF. The CDR3 DNA is TGCAGCGTTGGATTGGGCCCGAGGACCACTGAAGCTTTCTTT. Complete variable domain (other parts from reference TRBV29-1 and TRBJ1-1): SAVISQKPSRDICQRGTSLTIQCQVDSQVTMMFWYRQQPGQSLTLIATANQGSEATYESGFVIDKFPISRPNLTFSTLTVSNMSPEDSSIYLCSVGLGPRTTEAFFGQGTRLTVV.

The chain has TRBV13 and TRBJ2-2, with 9 positions matching TRBD2. Germline V gene sequence: CDR1 PRHDT, CDR2 FYEKMQ (reference sequence). The junction had 6 bases not matched to a gene; V was cut back by 0 bases and J by 7 bases. The CDR3 has 16 amino acids. Here the CDR3 DNA reads TGTGCCAGCAGCTTAGGCTGGCGGGGGGGCAACGGGGAGCTGTTTTTT. It is translated as CASSLGWRGGNGELFF.

The chain carries TRBV19 and TRBJ2-7; possible D gene TRBD1, 6 bases. The V gene's germline CDR1 is LNHDA and CDR2 SQIVND (reference sequence). CDR3 size: 13 residues. The germline V and J ends were trimmed by 4 bases and 6 bases, with 13 bases remaining between them. Written as DNA, the CDR3 is TGTGCCAGTAGTACCTCAGGGGCTGTCGAGCAGTACTTC. This codes for CASSTSGAVEQYF.

The chain uses TRBV7-9 and TRBJ2-3, with 11 bases matching TRBD2. With 7 bases clipped from V and 6 bases from J, the junction kept 6 bases outside the gene matches. The CDR3 is 14 amino acids. The V gene's germline CDR1 is SEHNR and CDR2 FQNEAQ (reference sequence). CDR3: CASTVAGGLDTQYF. The CDR3 DNA reads TGTGCCAGCACCGTAGCGGGGGGGCTGGATACGCAGTATTTT.

This CDR3 is CASSRSDGNIQYF. CDR3 DNA sequence: TGTGCCAGCAGCCGGTCTGACGGGAACATTCAGTACTTC. The chain links TRBV27 to TRBJ2-4; D unresolved. Germline V gene lookup returns CDR1 MNHEY and CDR2 SMNVEV (reference sequence). The CDR3 totals 13 residues. V gave up 6 bases and J gave up 7 bases, with 13 bases separating them.

J is TRBJ2-3 and V is TRBV24-1; D is unclear. This CDR3 has 15 amino acids. CDR1 KGHDR and CDR2 SFDVKD come from the germline V gene. The V gene lost 2 bases and the J gene lost 5 bases, with 13 bases spanning the gap. The DNA for the CDR3 is TGTGCCACCAGTGATTCGGGCAGGCTGAGAGATACGCAGTATTTT. Amino acid sequence: CATSDSGRLRDTQYF.

The chain employs TRBV7-6 and TRBJ2-2; a weak D match, TRBD2 (6 bases). Per germline, CDR1 SGHVS and CDR2 FNYEAQ. This CDR3 contains 14 residues. V lost 1 base to trimming and J lost 5 bases, with 8 bases between them. In DNA form, the CDR3 reads TGTGCCAGCAGCTTAGAAGGAGGGACCGGGGAGCTGTTTTTT. Amino acid sequence: CASSLEGGTGELFF.

This chain uses TRBV25-1 with TRBJ1-1; 7 nucleotides line up with TRBD1. The CDR3 loop spans 15 amino acids. The germline V gene has CDR1 MGHDK and CDR2 SYGVNS. V was clipped by 5 bases and J by 2 bases; unmatched bases: 8. CDR3 nucleotide sequence: TGTGCCAGCAGTCAGGGGGGGGTACTAAACACTGAAGCTTTCTTT. This codes for CASSQGGVLNTEAFF. The whole variable domain, remainder taken from reference TRBV25-1 and TRBJ1-1, is EADIYQTPRYLVIGTGKKITLECSQTMGHDKMYWYQQDPGMELHLIHYSYGVNSTEKGDLSSESTVSRIRTEHFPLTLESARPSHTSQYLCASSQGGVLNTEAFFGQGTRLTVV.

This chain uses TRBV19 with TRBJ2-5; TRBD1 or TRBD2 may be the D gene (6 bases each). V lost 2 bases, J lost 5 bases, and 15 bases lay in between. This CDR3 is built from 15 residues. CDR1 is LNHDA, CDR2 SQIVND, per germline (reference sequence). CDR3 residues: CASSILSGGRETQYF. CDR3 coding DNA: TGTGCCAGTAGTATACTATCCGGGGGCCGGGAGACCCAGTACTTC.

The CDR3 region has the DNA TGTGCCAGCAGTTGGGACAGCAGCTATGGCTACACCTTC. This translates into CASSWDSSYGYTF. J is TRBJ1-2 and V is TRBV12-3 or TRBV12-4; 7 positions agree with TRBD1. The junction had 3 bases not matched to a gene; V was cut back by 4 bases and J by 4 bases. The CDR3 contains 13 residues.

The chain employs TRBV5-6 and TRBJ2-3; the D gene is possibly TRBD2 (7 bases). The germline V gene encodes CDR1 SGHDT and CDR2 YYEEEE. V was trimmed by 0 bases and J by 2 bases, leaving 13 bases between them. This CDR3 comprises 16 residues. DNA of the CDR3: TGTGCCAGCAGCTTGGGGGTCGGGGGGCCCACAGATACGCAGTATTTT. Translated: CASSLGVGGPTDTQYF.

Only a few counts were recorded for this clone. CDR3 in DNA: TGCGCCAGCAGCCAAGCTTTTGCATCCTCCCCGAATGGCTACACCTTC. Translating gives CASSQAFASSPNGYTF. V and J are TRBV4-1 and TRBJ1-2; no clear D. This CDR3 contains 16 residues. Trimming removed 1 base at V and 6 bases at J, with 18 bases between. Germline-derived CDR1 and CDR2 are MGHRA and YSYEKL.

This rearrangement joins TRBV7-2 to TRBJ1-2; unclear D gene. CDR1 and CDR2 (germline): SGHTA, FQGNSA. V lost 1 base to trimming and J lost 7 bases, with 16 bases between them. This CDR3 is 15 amino acids long. CDR3 bases: TGTGCCAGCAGCTTAGTGATGCTTCTCGATGGTGGCTACACCTTC. This encodes CASSLVMLLDGGYTF.

V and J are TRBV12-3 or TRBV12-4 and TRBJ1-5; TRBD1 is a possible D gene (6 bases). The V end lost 3 bases, the J end lost 11 bases, and 8 bases lay between the germline ends. CDR3 size: 11 residues. CDR3 protein: CASSFTGSQHF. In DNA form, the CDR3 reads TGTGCCAGCAGTTTTACAGGGTCCCAGCATTTT.

The chain combines TRBV18 with TRBJ1-3, with D possibly TRBD1 on 6 matching bases. Germline values: CDR1 KGHSH, CDR2 LQKENI. The CDR3 spans 17 residues. The ends were cut back, 3 bases at V and 0 bases at J, with 15 bases in the middle. CDR3 bases: TGTGCCAGCTCACCTCCTGACGGGACATACTCTGGAAACACCATATATTTT. Protein sequence: CASSPPDGTYSGNTIYF.

CDR3 DNA sequence: TGTGCCAGCAGCCTTACAGGGAATCAGCCCCAGCATTTT. Translating it yields CASSLTGNQPQHF. V usage is TRBV7-8 and J usage is TRBJ1-5, with D perhaps TRBD1 (6 bases). In germline, CDR1 is SGHVS, CDR2 FQNEAQ. This CDR3 has 13 residues. The germline V and J ends were trimmed by 5 bases and 4 bases, with 9 bases remaining between them.

The chain carries TRBV16 and TRBJ2-4; 10 bases agree with TRBD1. The CDR3 spans 16 residues. Germline V gives CDR1 KGHSY, CDR2 FQNENV. V shed 1 base and J 0 bases; nucleotides not matched to a gene: 0. CDR3 bases: TGTGCCAGCAGCCAATGGACAGGGGGAGCCAAAAACATTCAGTACTTC. Its protein product is CASSQWTGGAKNIQYF.

This clone appeared once. The rearrangement joins TRBV28 to TRBJ2-3, with a possible D match to TRBD2 (7 bases). In germline, CDR1 is MDHEN, CDR2 SYDVKM. Trimming left V 6 bases short and J 1 base short, with 14 bases between. The CDR3 contains 15 residues. CDR3 coding DNA: TGTGCCAGCAGAAGGGGGGGTCGAGGCACAGATACGCAGTATTTT. Translated: CASRRGGRGTDTQYF.

The V gene is TRBV30, the J gene TRBJ1-6; D is unclear. V lost 2 bases, J lost 5 bases, and 13 bases lay in between. Germline V gene sequence: CDR1 GTSNPN, CDR2 SVGIG (reference sequence). The CDR3 has 15 amino acids. Here the CDR3 DNA reads TGTGCCTGGAGTTTGGACTCCCCCAATAATTCACCCCTCCACTTT. Its translation: CAWSLDSPNNSPLHF. Supplemented by reference TRBV30 and TRBJ1-6, the full variable domain reads SQTIHQWPATLVQPVGSPLSLECTVEGTSNPNLYWYRQAAGRGLQLLFYSVGIGQISSEVPQNLSASRPQDRQFILSSKKLLLSDSGFYLCAWSLDSPNNSPLHFGNGTRLTVT.

The rearrangement links TRBV4-1 to TRBJ1-6; D is unclear. With 4 bases removed from V and 3 bases from J, the gap between germline ends came to 10 bases. The CDR3 has 15 residues. Germline V gene sequence: CDR1 MGHRA, CDR2 YSYEKL. The CDR3 here is CASSLWVFYNSPLHF. The CDR3 bases are TGCGCCAGCAGCCTTTGGGTCTTCTATAATTCACCCCTCCACTTT.

The chain has TRBV18 and TRBJ1-6; 7 bases fit TRBD1. Germline V gene data show CDR1 as KGHSH and CDR2 as LQKENI. The CDR3 length is 14 residues. V gave up 3 bases and J gave up 7 bases; unmatched junction bases: 3. The CDR3 loop reads CASSPGTENSPLHF. The CDR3 bases are TGTGCCAGCTCACCGGGGACAGAAAATTCACCCCTCCACTTT.

This chain joins TRBV10-3 and TRBJ2-1, with D possibly matching TRBD2 (5 bases). V dropped 9 bases and J dropped 4 bases, with 13 bases sitting between them. From germline, CDR1 is ENHRY and CDR2 SYGVKD. The CDR3 is made up of 13 amino acids. In nucleotides, the CDR3 is TGTGCCATTGCGGTCGGGGAGTACAATGAGCAGTTCTTC. This codes for CAIAVGEYNEQFF.

The chain combines TRBV11-2 with TRBJ2-5; 12 positions match TRBD1. There are 15 residues in the CDR3. Germline trimming cut 1 base from V and 5 bases from J; bases unmatched to any gene: 2. Germline V gives CDR1 SGHAT, CDR2 FQNNGV. CDR3 bases: TGTGCCAGCAGCTTAGGGGACAGGGGGCCTGAGACCCAGTACTTC. Protein product: CASSLGDRGPETQYF.

This clone was recorded once. The genes are TRBV6-5 and TRBJ1-5; TRBD1 aligns across 7 bases. Germline V gene lookup returns CDR1 MNHEY and CDR2 SVGAGI. The trim removed 5 bases at V and 1 base at J, leaving 5 bases unmatched. This CDR3 has 15 amino acids. The CDR3 DNA is TGTGCCAGCAGTCCCACAGGGGCGAGCAATCAGCCCCAGCATTTT. Protein: CASSPTGASNQPQHF.

The J gene is TRBJ2-2, the V gene TRBV5-5, with 9 nucleotides matching TRBD1. Germline V CDR1 and CDR2: SGHKS, YYEKEE (reference sequence). The CDR3 contains 17 residues. V lost 0 bases, J lost 7 bases, and 10 bases stayed unmatched. CDR3 in DNA: TGTGCCAGCAGCTTGGGGGACAGGGCAAAAGAGGTCGGGGAGCTGTTTTTT. Protein sequence: CASSLGDRAKEVGELFF. The full variable domain, completed using reference TRBV5-5 and TRBJ2-2, is DAGVTQSPTHLIKTRGQQVTLRCSPISGHKSVSWYQQVLGQGPQFIFQYYEKEERGRGNFPDRFSARQFPNYSSELNVNALLLGDSALYLCASSLGDRAKEVGELFFGEGSRLTVL.

This sequence joins TRBV18 and TRBJ1-4; tentative D call: TRBD1 (5 bases). There are 15 residues in the CDR3. The ends were cut back, 7 bases at V and 2 bases at J, with 14 bases in the middle. The germline V gene has CDR1 KGHSH and CDR2 LQKENI. CDR3 coding DNA: TGTGCCAGCTTCGCCAGGGAGGGGACTAATGAAAAACTGTTTTTT. As protein: CASFAREGTNEKLFF.

The chain couples TRBV7-8 to TRBJ2-7; 7 bases align to TRBD2. Trimming took 1 base from V and 2 from J; bases not matched to a gene: 5. The length of the CDR3 is 15 residues. Per the germline V gene, CDR1 is SGHVS and CDR2 is FQNEAQ. CDR3 bases: TGTGCCAGCAGCTTAGGCACTAGCGCTACCTACGAGCAGTACTTC. Translated: CASSLGTSATYEQYF.

This clone appeared a single time. The rearrangement joins TRBV30 to TRBJ1-1; D gene ambiguous. CDR3 length equals 14 residues. Germline CDR1 reads GTSNPN; CDR2 reads SVGIG (reference sequence). The germline V and J ends were trimmed by 0 bases and 0 bases, with 8 bases remaining between them. CDR3: CAWSVANMNTEAFF. In nucleotides, the CDR3 is TGTGCCTGGAGTGTTGCCAACATGAACACTGAAGCTTTCTTT.